The 32 T cell receptor beta chains listed next were all sequenced from one sample in a study of HIV-infected patients and healthy controls. About 540 ng RNA was reverse transcribed with alpha and beta constant-region primers. Alpha and beta chain libraries were made separately by chain-specific third strand synthesis with multiplexing indices. TCRdb reanalysed the 5' RACE reads using MiXCR and keeps one entry per CDR3 protein. The table lists several thousand distinct CDR3 sequences, about 9.3% of them singletons. Antiretroviral therapy had run roughly three months, about 14 weeks, before follow-up blood collection. No cell fractionation was done, so the repertoire covers all unsorted peripheral blood T cells. The sample was blood, taken during antiretroviral therapy. These receptors were taken from an adult with HIV infection.

In its sample, this clonotype was seen many times. The rearrangement uses TRBV24-1 and TRBJ1-2; TRBD1 matches 9 bases. This CDR3 has 13 amino acids. V gave up 10 bases and J gave up 5 bases; unmatched junction bases: 7. The germline gives CDR1 KGHDR, CDR2 SFDVKD. CDR3 bases: TGTGCCACGGCGCCGGGACAGGGATATGGCTACACCTTC. Its protein is CATAPGQGYGYTF.

This clonotype occurred many times. The chain couples TRBV12-3 or TRBV12-4 to TRBJ2-3; 7 bases align to TRBD2. The CDR3 totals 14 residues. The ends lost 6 bases at V and 2 bases at J; junction bases unmatched: 5. The CDR3 nucleotides read TGTGCCAGCAGCCCCGGGACTATCACAGATACGCAGTATTTT. This codes for CASSPGTITDTQYF.

The sample holds many counts of this clonotype. This chain connects TRBV12-3 or TRBV12-4 to TRBJ1-1; perhaps TRBD1 as D (6 bases). The ends were cut back, 2 bases at V and 5 bases at J, with 9 bases in the middle. There are 13 residues in the CDR3. CDR3 residues: CASSLKRGTEAFF. As DNA, the CDR3 is TGTGCCAGCAGTTTAAAGAGGGGGACTGAAGCTTTCTTT.

This clonotype occurred many times. The J gene is TRBJ1-4, the V gene TRBV3-1; the D is unclear. Germline CDR1 reads LGHDT; CDR2 reads YNNKEL (reference sequence). This CDR3 spans 16 amino acids. Trimming stripped 0 bases from V and 6 bases from J, with 14 bases between. The CDR3 protein is CASSQDGLTVHEKLFF. CDR3 DNA sequence: TGTGCCAGCAGCCAAGATGGTTTGACCGTACATGAAAAACTGTTTTTT.

This clonotype was recorded many times. The genes are TRBV7-2 and TRBJ2-3; no firm D call. CDR3 length equals 11 residues. In germline, CDR1 is SGHTA, CDR2 FQGNSA. V dropped 5 bases and J dropped 3 bases, with 3 bases sitting between them. CDR3 residues: CASSRTDTQYF. CDR3 coding DNA: TGTGCCAGCAGCCGTACAGATACGCAGTATTTT.

This clonotype came up many times. The DNA for the CDR3 is TGTGCCATCAGTGAATCGCAGGGTGAAGGGGTTAGCTATGGCTACACCTTC. Translation: CAISESQGEGVSYGYTF. The chain recombines TRBV10-3 with TRBJ1-2; perhaps TRBD1 as D (5 bases). Trimming shortened V by 3 bases and J by 4 bases, and 21 bases separated the two germline ends. The CDR3 spans 17 residues. The germline CDR1 and CDR2 sequences are ENHRY and SYGVKD.

The table lists this clonotype with a few counts. V gene TRBV11-1 combines with J gene TRBJ2-2, with 10 positions matching TRBD1. The germline CDR1 and CDR2 sequences are SGHAT and FQDESV (reference sequence). The CDR3 spans 15 residues. Trimming at V came to 3 bases and at J to 9 bases, leaving 7 bases not matched to a gene. The CDR3, as DNA: TGTGCCAGCAGCTTTGGGACAGGGGCACCCCGGGAGCTGTTTTTT. Translated: CASSFGTGAPRELFF.

The gene calls are TRBV7-2 and TRBJ2-1, with 8 bases lining up with TRBD2. V gave up 10 bases and J gave up 5 bases; unmatched junction bases: 4. Germline CDR1 reads SGHTA; CDR2 reads FQGNSA. This CDR3 spans 12 amino acids. This CDR3 reads CAKSGGNNEQFF. The CDR3 DNA reads TGTGCCAAGAGCGGGGGTAACAATGAGCAGTTCTTC. The full variable domain, rest sourced from reference TRBV7-2 and TRBJ2-1, is GAGVSQSPSNKVTEKGKDVELRCDPISGHTALYWYRQSLGQGLEFLIYFQGNSAPDKSGLPSDRFSAERTGGSVSTLTIQRTQQEDSAVYLCAKSGGNNEQFFGPGTRLTVL.

V and J are TRBV3-1 and TRBJ2-3, with 11 nucleotides matching TRBD2. The CDR3 runs to 15 residues. The V gene end was trimmed by 4 bases and the J gene end by 3 bases; junction bases not matched to a gene: 3. Germline assignment: CDR1 LGHDT and CDR2 YNNKEL (reference sequence). The CDR3 nucleotides are TGTGCCAGCAGCCTGGGACTAGCGGTGACAGATACGCAGTATTTT. Translating it yields CASSLGLAVTDTQYF.

This clonotype was counted many times. The V gene is TRBV25-1, the J gene TRBJ2-5; TRBD2 matches 8 bases. Germline CDR1 is MGHDK and CDR2 is SYGVNS. The V segment lost 3 bases and the J segment 6 bases; nucleotides outside the gene matches: 6. This CDR3 is built from 14 residues. CDR3 sequence: CASSDGGGRKTQYF. CDR3 bases: TGTGCCAGCAGTGACGGGGGGGGCCGAAAGACCCAGTACTTC.

This clonotype was seen ten or more times. J is TRBJ2-5 and V is TRBV12-3 or TRBV12-4; 9 bases map to TRBD1. After removal of 4 bases from V and 5 bases from J, the junction contained 2 bases not matched to a gene. This CDR3 has 13 residues. CDR3 sequence reads: CASSWDRAETQYF. The DNA for the CDR3 is TGTGCCAGCAGTTGGGACAGGGCGGAGACCCAGTACTTC.

The table lists this clonotype with many counts. The gene calls are TRBV29-1 and TRBJ2-3, with a tentative D call TRBD1 (6 bases). Germline loops: CDR1 SQVTM, CDR2 ANQGSEA. The CDR3 is 13 residues long. Trimming shortened V by 6 bases and J by 2 bases, and 12 bases separated the two germline ends. CDR3 sequence (DNA): TGCAGCGTGGCCCGGGACACCACAGATACGCAGTATTTT. Its translation: CSVARDTTDTQYF.

Within the sample, this clonotype is medium-sized. The chain has TRBV2 and TRBJ2-2; no clear D. The germline CDR1 and CDR2 sequences are SNHLY and FYNNEI. Trimming took 5 bases from V and 3 from J, leaving 10 bases between them. The CDR3 loop spans 14 amino acids. The DNA of the CDR3 is TGTGCCAGCAGTTACGGACGCGACACCGGGGAGCTGTTTTTT. Translating it yields CASSYGRDTGELFF. Drawing the rest from reference TRBV2 and TRBJ2-2, the complete variable domain is EPEVTQTPSHQVTQMGQEVILRCVPISNHLYFYWYRQILGQKVEFLVSFYNNEISEKSEIFDDQFSVERPDGSNFTLKIRSTKLEDSAMYFCASSYGRDTGELFFGEGSRLTVL.

Judged by abundance, this clonotype is medium-sized. The chain couples TRBV29-1 to TRBJ2-2; D tentatively reads TRBD1 or TRBD2 (5 bases each). Germline CDR1 SQVTM, CDR2 ANQGSEA. The CDR3 spans 13 residues. V lost 3 bases to trimming and J lost 4 bases, with 9 bases between them. The CDR3 spells CSVDWGFTGELFF. The CDR3 bases are TGCAGCGTTGATTGGGGGTTCACCGGGGAGCTGTTTTTT.

This clonotype was counted at least ten times. V usage is TRBV19 and J usage is TRBJ1-5; D not certain. This CDR3 spans 14 amino acids. V was trimmed by 3 bases and J by 7 bases, leaving 13 bases between them. Germline V gives CDR1 LNHDA, CDR2 SQIVND (reference sequence). CDR3: CASSIRGYQQPQHF. The DNA for the CDR3 is TGTGCCAGTAGTATCCGGGGTTATCAGCAGCCCCAGCATTTT.

The chain uses TRBV6-1 and TRBJ1-5; D is possibly TRBD1 (5 bases). Per the germline V gene, CDR1 is MNHNS and CDR2 is SASEGT. CDR3 size: 16 residues. Trimming stripped 6 bases from V and 2 bases from J, with 17 bases between. Written as DNA, the CDR3 is TGTGCCAGCAGCGCGCCCGGGGGACTGCGCAATCAGCCCCAGCATTTT. This encodes CASSAPGGLRNQPQHF.

This chain joins TRBV12-3 or TRBV12-4 and TRBJ1-3, with D perhaps TRBD1 (5 bases). There are 13 residues in the CDR3. Between the trimmed V and J ends, which lost 8 bases and 3 bases, there was a span of 11 bases. The CDR3 protein is CASRWGSGNTIYF. The CDR3, as DNA: TGTGCCAGCCGGTGGGGGAGTGGAAACACCATATATTTT.

By share, this clonotype ranks as medium-sized. The chain carries TRBV2 and TRBJ1-4; 10 bases fit TRBD1. Trimming at V came to 8 bases and at J to 7 bases, leaving 7 bases not matched to a gene. The CDR3 sequence is 14 residues long. The germline gives CDR1 SNHLY, CDR2 FYNNEI. The DNA for the CDR3 is TGTGCCAGCGGTCGACAGGGGGCCGGTGAAAAACTGTTTTTT. It codes for CASGRQGAGEKLFF.

This clonotype rates as medium-sized. The genes are TRBV4-1 and TRBJ2-3; TRBD2 matches at 13 bases. V trimming: 0 bases; J trimming: 1 base; junction bases outside the gene matches: 4. Per the germline V gene, CDR1 is MGHRA and CDR2 is YSYEKL. This CDR3 is built from 18 residues. DNA for the CDR3: TGCGCCAGCAGCCAAGAACTAGCGGGGGGGGTCGGCACAGATACGCAGTATTTT. It specifies CASSQELAGGVGTDTQYF.

In its sample, this clonotype was seen a few times. The V gene is TRBV11-2, the J gene TRBJ1-1, with D hard to call. Germline V CDR1 and CDR2: SGHAT, FQNNGV. V was shortened by 3 bases and J by 3 bases, with 8 bases between the two germline ends. The CDR3 contains 13 residues. The CDR3 is CASSFDMDTEAFF. The CDR3 nucleotides are TGTGCCAGCAGCTTTGACATGGACACTGAAGCTTTCTTT.

This clonotype was detected ten times or more. The chain couples TRBV2 to TRBJ1-5; a possible D gene is TRBD1 (5 bases). The V end lost 4 bases, the J end lost 8 bases, and 12 bases lay between the germline ends. CDR3 length: 13 residues. The germline V gene has CDR1 SNHLY and CDR2 FYNNEI. The CDR3 DNA reads as TGTGCCAGCAGTGGGACACCGGGGGAGCCCCAGCATTTT. This codes for CASSGTPGEPQHF.

This clonotype was counted a single time. Here the CDR3 reads CASTGAVNTGELFF. In nucleotides, the CDR3 is TGTGCCAGCACAGGGGCCGTGAACACCGGGGAGCTGTTTTTT. The chain recombines TRBV2 with TRBJ2-2; D may be TRBD1 (6 bases). Germline values: CDR1 SNHLY, CDR2 FYNNEI. The V and J ends lost 7 bases and 1 base respectively, with 10 bases between them. CDR3 length equals 14 residues.

This clonotype was observed at least ten times. This chain joins TRBV11-2 and TRBJ2-1; 12 nucleotides match TRBD2. Losses at the gene ends were 5 bases for V and 8 bases for J; bases not matched to a gene: 7. CDR1 is SGHAT, CDR2 FQNNGV, per germline. CDR3 size: 15 residues. The CDR3 nucleotides read TGTGCCAGCAGCCCAAGACTAGCGGGAGTCTATGAGCAGTTCTTC. Protein sequence: CASSPRLAGVYEQFF.

The chain employs TRBV5-1 and TRBJ1-6; TRBD1 matches 9 bases. CDR3 length equals 18 residues. Germline CDR1 and CDR2: SGHRS and YFSETQ. The V and J ends lost 2 bases and 0 bases, in that order; junction bases with no gene match: 6. The CDR3 reads CASSFTGGISSYNSPLHF. Written as DNA, the CDR3 is TGCGCCAGCAGCTTTACAGGGGGCATCAGCTCCTATAATTCACCCCTCCACTTT.

This clonotype has a count of ten or more. V is TRBV19 and J is TRBJ2-3, with 13 bases matching TRBD2. V gave up 1 base and J gave up 2 bases; unmatched junction bases: 6. CDR1 LNHDA and CDR2 SQIVND come from the germline V gene (reference sequence). The CDR3 length is 18 residues. CDR3 sequence (DNA): TGTGCCAGTAGTATAGGGACTAGCGGGAGTTGGTCCACAGATACGCAGTATTTT. It is translated as CASSIGTSGSWSTDTQYF.

The rearrangement joins TRBV5-8 to TRBJ2-7, with TRBD1 matching 8 bases. CDR3 length equals 15 residues. The trim removed 3 bases at V and 3 bases at J, leaving 8 bases unmatched. From germline, CDR1 is SGHTS and CDR2 YDEGEE. The CDR3 reads CASSSEPGTGYEQYV. The CDR3, as DNA: TGTGCCAGCAGCTCTGAACCCGGGACAGGCTACGAGCAGTACGTC.

Judged by abundance, this clonotype is medium-sized. The chain carries TRBV24-1 and TRBJ1-1; D is perhaps TRBD1 (5 bases). Germline V lookup: CDR1 KGHDR, CDR2 SFDVKD. Trimming stripped 6 bases from V and 0 bases from J, with 7 bases between. This CDR3 is built from 13 residues. CDR3 loop: CATSLGVNTEAFF. In nucleotides, the CDR3 is TGTGCCACCAGTCTGGGGGTGAACACTGAAGCTTTCTTT.

Ten or more counts support this clonotype. The chain employs TRBV19 and TRBJ2-7; no clear D gene. Germline CDR1 LNHDA, CDR2 SQIVND (reference sequence). This CDR3 spans 13 amino acids. Trimming took 2 bases from V and 3 from J, leaving 8 bases between them. CDR3 protein: CASSIFSGYEQYF. The CDR3 coding sequence is TGTGCCAGTAGTATATTTTCGGGCTACGAGCAGTACTTC.

Comments on this clonotype: This may come from a read error, since a much larger clone is one base off. This sequence joins TRBV5-1 and TRBJ2-3, with TRBD2 as a possible D gene (7 bases). The CDR3 has 14 residues. The germline V gene encodes CDR1 SGHRS and CDR2 YFSETQ. The CDR3: CASSSGGGTDTHYF. Written as DNA, the CDR3 is TGCGCCAGCAGCTCGGGGGGCGGCACAGATACGCACTATTTT. The whole variable domain, filled in from reference TRBV5-1 and TRBJ2-3, reads KAGVTQTPRYLIKTRGQQVTLSCSPISGHRSVSWYQQTPGQGLQFLFEYFSETQRNKGNFPGRFSGRQFSNSRSEMNVSTLELGDSALYLCASSSGGGTDTHYFGPGTRLTVL.

This clonotype is labeled as medium-sized. This chain connects TRBV6-1 to TRBJ2-3; D is uncertain. V dropped 2 bases and J dropped 6 bases, with 9 bases sitting between them. The CDR3 length is 13 residues. The germline V gene encodes CDR1 MNHNS and CDR2 SASEGT. The CDR3 nucleotides read TGTGCCAGCAGTGAATCAGGTTTTGATACGCAGTATTTT. This encodes CASSESGFDTQYF.

This clonotype was detected ten times or more. The chain carries TRBV10-3 and TRBJ2-1; a possible D gene is TRBD2 (6 bases). V lost 6 bases and J lost 6, with 9 bases in between. CDR1 is ENHRY, CDR2 SYGVKD, per germline. The CDR3 covers 12 residues. CDR3 bases: TGTGCCATCAGGCTGGGGGGCAATGAGCAGTTCTTC. Residues: CAIRLGGNEQFF.

By proportion, this clonotype is medium-sized (0.01 to 0.1%). CDR3 amino acids: CASSLIGSSYNEQFF. The CDR3 DNA follows: TGTGCCAGCAGCCTAATAGGAAGCTCCTACAATGAGCAGTTCTTC. V and J are TRBV7-3 and TRBJ2-1, with no clear D. Germline CDR1 is SGHTA and CDR2 is FQGTGA. The V end lost 5 bases, the J end lost 0 bases, and 11 bases lay between the germline ends. This CDR3 region has 15 residues.